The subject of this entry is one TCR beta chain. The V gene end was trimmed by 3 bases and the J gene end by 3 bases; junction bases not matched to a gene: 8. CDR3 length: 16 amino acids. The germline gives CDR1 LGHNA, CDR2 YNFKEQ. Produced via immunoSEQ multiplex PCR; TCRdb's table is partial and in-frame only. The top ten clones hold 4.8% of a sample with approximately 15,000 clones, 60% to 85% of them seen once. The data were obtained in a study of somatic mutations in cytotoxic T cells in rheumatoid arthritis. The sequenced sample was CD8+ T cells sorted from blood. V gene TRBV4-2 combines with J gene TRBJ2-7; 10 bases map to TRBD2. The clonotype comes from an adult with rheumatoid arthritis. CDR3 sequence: CASSHQLSGGGYEQYF. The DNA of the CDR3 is TGTGCCAGCAGCCACCAACTCAGCGGGGGGGGCTACGAGCAGTACTTC.